The rows below give T cell receptor beta chains drawn from one sample of a study of Ad26.COV2.S vaccination and SARS-CoV-2 variants. Method: immunoSEQ multiplex PCR; TCRdb's copy keeps in-frame clones and lacks some. The table includes hundreds of thousands of clones, around 90% detected once. Here the sequenced sample was peripheral blood, taken in a trial of Ad26.COV2.S vaccine versus placebo. Receptors were obtained from a person aged 18 to 65 who received the Ad26.COV2.S COVID-19 vaccine or a placebo. Both conserved end residues are part of each CDR3. Each record gives: clone size, J gene, D gene, V gene, CDR3 protein, CDR3 DNA. A D gene is named only where the DNA matches it firmly. The size field is filled for only some rows; it gives once, few, many or a size class.

clone size: NA; J gene: TRBJ1-3; D gene: NA; V gene: TRBV6-2/TRBV6-3; CDR3 protein: CASSSSSGNTIYF; CDR3 DNA: TGTGCCAGCAGTTCAAGCTCTGGAAACACCATATATTTT
clone size: NA; J gene: TRBJ1-6; D gene: TRBD1; V gene: TRBV3-1/TRBV3-2; CDR3 protein: CASSQEGQGWSPLHF; CDR3 DNA: TGTGCCAGCAGCCAAGAAGGACAGGGTTGGTCACCCCTCCACTTT
clone size: NA; J gene: TRBJ2-3; D gene: NA; V gene: TRBV7-9; CDR3 protein: CASSLARVHTQYF; CDR3 DNA: TGTGCCAGCAGCTTAGCCAGGGTCCATACGCAGTATTTT
clone size: NA; J gene: TRBJ2-5; D gene: NA; V gene: TRBV2; CDR3 protein: CASTYGQTQYF; CDR3 DNA: TGTGCCAGCACCTATGGGCAGACCCAGTACTTC
clone size: NA; J gene: TRBJ1-5; D gene: NA; V gene: TRBV19; CDR3 protein: CASSIRVSQPQHF; CDR3 DNA: TGTGCCAGTAGTATCCGGGTGAGTCAGCCCCAGCATTTT
clone size: NA; J gene: TRBJ2-1; D gene: NA; V gene: TRBV24-1; CDR3 protein: CATSGQDYNEQFF; CDR3 DNA: TGTGCCACCAGCGGACAAGACTACAATGAGCAGTTCTTC
clone size: few; J gene: TRBJ1-2; D gene: NA; V gene: TRBV7-2; CDR3 protein: CASSVASYGYTF; CDR3 DNA: TGTGCCAGCAGCGTGGCCTCCTATGGCTACACCTTC
clone size: NA; J gene: TRBJ2-5; D gene: NA; V gene: TRBV23-1; CDR3 protein: CASSQSKGPTVETQYF; CDR3 DNA: TGCGCCAGCAGTCAATCGAAAGGACCCACGGTTGAGACCCAGTACTTC
clone size: NA; J gene: TRBJ2-2; D gene: NA; V gene: TRBV4-3; CDR3 protein: CASSQLRGNTGELFF; CDR3 DNA: TGCGCCAGCAGCCAACTCAGGGGGAACACCGGGGAGCTGTTTTTT
clone size: NA; J gene: TRBJ1-5; D gene: NA; V gene: TRBV30; CDR3 protein: CAWRRDTALNQPQHF; CDR3 DNA: TGTGCCTGGAGGCGAGACACAGCGCTTAATCAGCCCCAGCATTTT
clone size: NA; J gene: TRBJ2-3; D gene: NA; V gene: TRBV12-3/TRBV12-4; CDR3 protein: CASSPQNTDTQYF; CDR3 DNA: TGTGCCAGCAGCCCCCAGAACACAGATACGCAGTATTTT
clone size: NA; J gene: TRBJ1-6; D gene: NA; V gene: TRBV25-1; CDR3 protein: CASGRSSYNSPLHF; CDR3 DNA: TGTGCCAGCGGCAGGAGCTCCTATAATTCACCCCTCCACTTT
clone size: NA; J gene: TRBJ1-3; D gene: NA; V gene: TRBV5-4; CDR3 protein: CASSSGSVSSGNTIYF; CDR3 DNA: TGTGCCAGCAGCTCAGGGTCGGTGAGCTCTGGAAACACCATATATTTT
clone size: NA; J gene: TRBJ2-1; D gene: TRBD2; V gene: TRBV7-8; CDR3 protein: CASSPLAGVDNEQFF; CDR3 DNA: TGTGCCAGCAGCCCATTAGCGGGAGTGGACAATGAGCAGTTCTTC
clone size: NA; J gene: TRBJ1-2; D gene: NA; V gene: TRBV4-1; CDR3 protein: CASSQDGNRMFRYGYTF; CDR3 DNA: TGCGCCAGCAGCCAAGATGGAAATAGGATGTTTCGGTATGGCTACACCTTC
clone size: NA; J gene: TRBJ2-1; D gene: NA; V gene: TRBV5-6; CDR3 protein: CASSLVQGLLNEQFF; CDR3 DNA: TGTGCCAGCAGCTTGGTTCAGGGCCTCCTCAATGAGCAGTTCTTC
clone size: NA; J gene: TRBJ2-2; D gene: TRBD2; V gene: TRBV19; CDR3 protein: CASSIDPSYKRTSGRTGELFF; CDR3 DNA: TGTGCCAGTAGTATAGATCCCTCCTACAAACGGACTAGCGGACGCACCGGGGAGCTGTTTTTT
clone size: NA; J gene: TRBJ1-1; D gene: NA; V gene: TRBV19; CDR3 protein: CASSIDLTAEAFF; CDR3 DNA: TGTGCCAGTAGTATAGACTTGACGGCGGAAGCTTTCTTT
clone size: NA; J gene: TRBJ2-1; D gene: NA; V gene: TRBV29-1; CDR3 protein: CSVGQGSWEQFF; CDR3 DNA: TGCAGCGTGGGTCAGGGATCCTGGGAGCAGTTCTTC
clone size: NA; J gene: TRBJ2-7; D gene: NA; V gene: TRBV29-1; CDR3 protein: CSVESGPTYEQYF; CDR3 DNA: TGCAGCGTTGAGTCGGGGCCGACCTACGAGCAGTACTTC
clone size: NA; J gene: TRBJ1-1; D gene: TRBD1; V gene: TRBV30; CDR3 protein: CAWTQGGWTEAFF; CDR3 DNA: TGTGCCTGGACACAGGGGGGTTGGACTGAAGCTTTCTTT
clone size: NA; J gene: TRBJ2-5; D gene: NA; V gene: TRBV20-1; CDR3 protein: CSAGADETQYF; CDR3 DNA: TGCAGTGCAGGGGCTGACGAGACCCAGTACTTC
clone size: NA; J gene: TRBJ2-1; D gene: TRBD1; V gene: TRBV7-9; CDR3 protein: CASSHRDSGSNEQFF; CDR3 DNA: TGTGCCAGCAGCCACCGGGACAGCGGATCGAATGAGCAGTTCTTC
clone size: NA; J gene: TRBJ1-2; D gene: NA; V gene: TRBV6-5; CDR3 protein: CASSWRGATVGYTF; CDR3 DNA: TGTGCCAGCAGTTGGCGGGGGGCAACGGTCGGCTACACCTTC
clone size: NA; J gene: TRBJ1-3; D gene: NA; V gene: TRBV6-5; CDR3 protein: CASRGGGSGNTIYF; CDR3 DNA: TGTGCCAGCAGGGGCGGGGGCTCTGGAAACACCATATATTTT
clone size: NA; J gene: TRBJ2-7; D gene: NA; V gene: TRBV7-2; CDR3 protein: CASSVGTSYEQYF; CDR3 DNA: TGTGCCAGCAGCGTCGGGACTTCCTACGAGCAGTACTTC
clone size: NA; J gene: TRBJ1-1; D gene: NA; V gene: TRBV6-6; CDR3 protein: CASSYTPGAGTEAFF; CDR3 DNA: TGTGCCAGCAGTTACACCCCAGGGGCGGGCACTGAAGCTTTCTTT
clone size: NA; J gene: TRBJ1-1; D gene: TRBD1; V gene: TRBV6-5; CDR3 protein: CASRPGTANTEAFF; CDR3 DNA: TGTGCCAGCAGACCGGGGACAGCAAACACTGAAGCTTTCTTT
clone size: few; J gene: TRBJ2-6; D gene: NA; V gene: TRBV30; CDR3 protein: CAWRPQGWSSGANVLTF; CDR3 DNA: TGTGCCTGGAGACCCCAAGGGTGGAGTTCTGGGGCCAACGTCCTGACTTTC
clone size: once; J gene: TRBJ2-7; D gene: NA; V gene: TRBV7-3; CDR3 protein: CASSRDTFYEQYF; CDR3 DNA: TGTGCCAGCAGCCGGGACACCTTCTACGAGCAGTACTTC
clone size: NA; J gene: TRBJ1-4; D gene: TRBD1; V gene: TRBV7-2; CDR3 protein: CASSKMTGLNEKLFF; CDR3 DNA: TGTGCCAGCAGCAAAATGACAGGGCTTAATGAAAAACTGTTTTTT
clone size: NA; J gene: TRBJ2-1; D gene: TRBD2; V gene: TRBV2; CDR3 protein: CASLTLAGGPRNEQFF; CDR3 DNA: TGTGCCAGCCTCACCCTAGCGGGAGGGCCCCGAAATGAGCAGTTCTTC
clone size: NA; J gene: TRBJ1-2; D gene: TRBD1; V gene: TRBV27; CDR3 protein: CASSHRTGAAYGYTF; CDR3 DNA: TGTGCCAGCAGTCATCGGACAGGGGCGGCTTATGGCTACACCTTC
clone size: NA; J gene: TRBJ1-2; D gene: TRBD1; V gene: TRBV3-1/TRBV3-2; CDR3 protein: CASSQDLRGHGYTF; CDR3 DNA: TGTGCCAGCAGCCAAGATCTCAGGGGGCACGGCTACACCTTC
clone size: NA; J gene: TRBJ2-2; D gene: TRBD2; V gene: TRBV24-1; CDR3 protein: CATRGLAGNGELFF; CDR3 DNA: TGTGCCACCAGAGGACTAGCGGGTAACGGGGAGCTGTTTTTT
clone size: NA; J gene: TRBJ2-3; D gene: NA; V gene: TRBV11-2; CDR3 protein: CASSPSSYTDTQYF; CDR3 DNA: TGTGCCAGCAGCCCCTCGTCCTACACAGATACGCAGTATTTT
clone size: many; J gene: TRBJ2-7; D gene: TRBD2; V gene: TRBV30; CDR3 protein: CAWSSGSPYEQYF; CDR3 DNA: TGTGCCTGGTCTAGCGGGAGTCCCTACGAGCAGTACTTC
clone size: NA; J gene: TRBJ2-3; D gene: NA; V gene: TRBV24-1; CDR3 protein: CATSDPSRGGDTQYF; CDR3 DNA: TGTGCCACCAGTGACCCGTCCAGGGGGGGAGATACGCAGTATTTT
clone size: NA; J gene: TRBJ2-7; D gene: NA; V gene: TRBV24-1; CDR3 protein: CATSARLGYEQYF; CDR3 DNA: TGTGCCACCAGTGCGCGCCTGGGGTACGAGCAGTACTTC
clone size: NA; J gene: TRBJ1-5; D gene: TRBD1; V gene: TRBV18; CDR3 protein: CASSPVTGGGQPQHF; CDR3 DNA: TGTGCCAGCTCGCCCGTAACAGGGGGAGGTCAGCCCCAGCATTTT
clone size: NA; J gene: TRBJ1-1; D gene: NA; V gene: TRBV5-1; CDR3 protein: CASSSVDPGGTEAFF; CDR3 DNA: TGCGCCAGCAGCTCAGTGGATCCGGGCGGGACTGAAGCTTTCTTT
clone size: NA; J gene: TRBJ2-7; D gene: TRBD2; V gene: TRBV18; CDR3 protein: CASSPGLATYEQYF; CDR3 DNA: TGTGCCAGCTCACCGGGACTAGCGACCTACGAGCAGTACTTC